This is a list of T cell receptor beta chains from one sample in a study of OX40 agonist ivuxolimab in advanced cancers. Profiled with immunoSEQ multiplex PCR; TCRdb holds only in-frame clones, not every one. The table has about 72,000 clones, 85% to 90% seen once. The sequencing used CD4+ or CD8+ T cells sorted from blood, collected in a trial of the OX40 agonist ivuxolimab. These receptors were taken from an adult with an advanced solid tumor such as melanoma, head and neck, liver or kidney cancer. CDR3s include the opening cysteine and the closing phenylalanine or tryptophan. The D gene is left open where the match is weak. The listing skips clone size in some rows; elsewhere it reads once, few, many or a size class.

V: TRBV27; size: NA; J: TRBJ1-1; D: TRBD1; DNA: TGTGCCAGCAGTCGAACAGGGGTAGAGCCCCATTTTATGAACACTGAAGCTTTCTTT; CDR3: CASSRTGVEPHFMNTEAFF
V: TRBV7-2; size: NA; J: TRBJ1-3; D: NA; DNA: TGTGCCAGCAGCGAGGACAGCCAAAGAAACACCATATATTTT; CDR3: CASSEDSQRNTIYF
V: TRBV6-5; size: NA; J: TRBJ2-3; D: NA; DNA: TGTGCCAGCAGTCAACGGGCCACAGATACGCAGTATTTT; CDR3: CASSQRATDTQYF
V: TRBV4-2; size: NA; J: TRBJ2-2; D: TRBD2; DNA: TGTGCCAGCAGCCAAGATGTGCGGGGGGTAAACACCGGGGAGCTGTTTTTT; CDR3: CASSQDVRGVNTGELFF
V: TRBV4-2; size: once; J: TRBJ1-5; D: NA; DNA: TGTGCCAGCAGCCAAACCACAATCGGCAGCCCTTATAGCAATCAGCCCCAGCATTTT; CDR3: CASSQTTIGSPYSNQPQHF
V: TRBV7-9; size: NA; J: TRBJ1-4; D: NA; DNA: TGTGCCAGCAGCTATAATCAGGGATATGGGGAAAAACTGTTTTTT; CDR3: CASSYNQGYGEKLFF
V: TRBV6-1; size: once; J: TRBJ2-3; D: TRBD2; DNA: TGTGCCAGCAGTGAATGGCTAGCGGTTCGGGATACGCAGTATTTT; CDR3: CASSEWLAVRDTQYF
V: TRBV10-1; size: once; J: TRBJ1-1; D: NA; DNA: TGCGCCAGCAAGAGCAGTCAGAACACTGAAGCTTTCTTT; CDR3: CASKSSQNTEAFF
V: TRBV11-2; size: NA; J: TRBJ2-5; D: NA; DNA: TGTGCCAGCAGTCCTAGGGGGGGAGTGGGCCAAGAGACCCAGTACTTC; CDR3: CASSPRGGVGQETQYF
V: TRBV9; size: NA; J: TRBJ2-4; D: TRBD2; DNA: TGTGCCAGCAGCGCTACATTAGCGGGAGACGGAAACATTCAGTACTTC; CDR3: CASSATLAGDGNIQYF
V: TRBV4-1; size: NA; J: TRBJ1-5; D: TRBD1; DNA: TGCGCCAGCAGCCCCGGGGGAGCAAACGACAGGGTCAAGCCCCAGCATTTT; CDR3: CASSPGGANDRVKPQHF
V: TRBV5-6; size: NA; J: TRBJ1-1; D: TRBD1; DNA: TGTGCCAGCAGCTATACAGGGGGTGAAGCTTTCTTT; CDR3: CASSYTGGEAFF
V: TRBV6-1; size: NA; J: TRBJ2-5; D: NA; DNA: TGTGCCAGTTCCAGGGGGGGAGTCGAAGAGACCCAGTACTTC; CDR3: CASSRGGVEETQYF
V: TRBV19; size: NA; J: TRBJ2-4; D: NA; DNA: TGTGCCAGTTCCTCAGGACCCTCTAGCCAAGGTTACATTCAGTACTTC; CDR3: CASSSGPSSQGYIQYF
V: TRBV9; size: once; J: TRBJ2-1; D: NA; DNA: TGTGCCAGCACCCGGGGCGGGCTGGCCTACAATGAGCAGTTCTTC; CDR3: CASTRGGLAYNEQFF
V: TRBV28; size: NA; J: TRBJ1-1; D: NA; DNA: TGTGCCAGCAGAGTAGGAGGGGAGACTGAAGCTTTCTTT; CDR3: CASRVGGETEAFF
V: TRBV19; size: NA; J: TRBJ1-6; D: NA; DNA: TGTGCCAGTAGTCCCTTTCGGGAGGGGGCCCTCCACTTT; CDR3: CASSPFREGALHF
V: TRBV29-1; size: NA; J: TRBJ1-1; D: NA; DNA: TGCAGCGTTGGTTCTAAGGGGTTGAACACTGAAGCTTTCTTT; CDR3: CSVGSKGLNTEAFF
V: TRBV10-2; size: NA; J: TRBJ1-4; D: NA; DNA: TGCGCCAGCAGTGTAGGTGCAACTAATGAAAAACTGTTTTTT; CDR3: CASSVGATNEKLFF
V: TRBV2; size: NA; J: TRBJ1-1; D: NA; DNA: TGTGCCAGCAGTGGAAACAGGAGGAAAATGAACACTGAAGCTTTCTTT; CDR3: CASSGNRRKMNTEAFF
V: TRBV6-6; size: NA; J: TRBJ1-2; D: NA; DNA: TGTGCCAGCAGGGTAGGGACGGGGAATGGCTACACCTTC; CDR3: CASRVGTGNGYTF
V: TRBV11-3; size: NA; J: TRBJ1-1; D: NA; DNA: TGTGCCAGCAGCTCACGGGGGAACACTGAAGCTTTCTTT; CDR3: CASSSRGNTEAFF
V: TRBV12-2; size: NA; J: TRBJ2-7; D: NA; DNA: TGTGCAAGTCGCACGCCCAGTAGTGGGGCTAGCGGGATTACTTACTACGAGCAGTACTTC; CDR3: CASRTPSSGASGITYYEQYF
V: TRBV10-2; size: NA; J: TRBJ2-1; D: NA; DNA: TGCGCCAGCAGAATTTCAGGAGGTTACAATGAGCAGTTCTTC; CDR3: CASRISGGYNEQFF
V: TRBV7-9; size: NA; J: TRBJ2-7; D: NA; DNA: TGTGCCAGCGGGCGGGCTAGCGACTACGAGCAGTACTTC; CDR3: CASGRASDYEQYF
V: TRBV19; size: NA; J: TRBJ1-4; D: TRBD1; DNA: TGTGCCAGTAGTCCGCCGACAGGGGGGTTGGGTGAAAAACTGTTTTTT; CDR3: CASSPPTGGLGEKLFF
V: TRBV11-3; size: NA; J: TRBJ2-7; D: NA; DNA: TGTGCCAGCAGCTTATACGGGGGTAGGGTTGGGTACGAGCAGTACTTC; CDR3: CASSLYGGRVGYEQYF
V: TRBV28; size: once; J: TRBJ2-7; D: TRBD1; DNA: TGTGCCAGCAGCACAGGGGGCGCAACATACGAGCAGTACTTC; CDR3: CASSTGGATYEQYF
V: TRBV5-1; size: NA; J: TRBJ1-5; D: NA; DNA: TGCGCCAGCAGCTTACAGGGTGAGGAGCCCCAGCATTTT; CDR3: CASSLQGEEPQHF
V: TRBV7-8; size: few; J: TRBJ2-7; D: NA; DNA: TGTGCCAGCAGTGGGGAGTACGAGCAGTACTTC; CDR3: CASSGEYEQYF
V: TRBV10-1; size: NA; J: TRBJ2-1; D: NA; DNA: TGCGCCAGCAGTGAGGGAGGGATGAAAAATGAGCAGTTCTTC; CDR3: CASSEGGMKNEQFF
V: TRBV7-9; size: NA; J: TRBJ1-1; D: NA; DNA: TGTGCCAGCAGTACCTCTCGGGCAGTGAACACTGAAGCTTTCTTT; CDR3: CASSTSRAVNTEAFF
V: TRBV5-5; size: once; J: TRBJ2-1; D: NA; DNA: TGTGCCAGCAGCACGGGGGACCTGGAGCAGTTCTTC; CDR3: CASSTGDLEQFF
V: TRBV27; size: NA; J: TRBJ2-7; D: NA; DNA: TGTGCCAGCAAGGCGGGCGGTTACGAGCAGTACTTC; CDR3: CASKAGGYEQYF
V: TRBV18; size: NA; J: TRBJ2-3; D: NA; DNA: TGTGCCAGCTCACCCCTCGGCGTGGCCAGCACAGATACGCAGTATTTT; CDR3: CASSPLGVASTDTQYF
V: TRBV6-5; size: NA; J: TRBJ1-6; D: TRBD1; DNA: TGTGCCAGCAGCCCCCGACAGGGCGTCAATTCACCCCTCCACTTT; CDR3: CASSPRQGVNSPLHF
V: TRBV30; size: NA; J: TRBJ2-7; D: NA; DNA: TGTGCCTGGAGTCCGGACCCCTACGAGCAGTACTTC; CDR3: CAWSPDPYEQYF
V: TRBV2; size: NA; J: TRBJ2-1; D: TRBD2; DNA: TGTGCCAGCAGTGTGGGGACTAGCGGGGGTAGATCAACCTTCTACAATGAGCAGTTCTTC; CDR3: CASSVGTSGGRSTFYNEQFF
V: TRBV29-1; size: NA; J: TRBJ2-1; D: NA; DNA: TGCAGCGTTGTAGTTCAGCGAAGCTCCTACAATGAGCAGTTCTTC; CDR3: CSVVVQRSSYNEQFF
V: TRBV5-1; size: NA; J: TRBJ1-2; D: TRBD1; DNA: TGCGCCAGCAGCGCCCGACAGGGGGCTAACTATGGCTACACCTTC; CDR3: CASSARQGANYGYTF
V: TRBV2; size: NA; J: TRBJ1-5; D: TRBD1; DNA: TGTGCCAGCAATTTAAAGGCAGGGGGGTTCAATCAGCCCCAGCATTTT; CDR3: CASNLKAGGFNQPQHF
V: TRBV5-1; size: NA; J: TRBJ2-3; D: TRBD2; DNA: TGCGCCAGCAGCTTGGAGGCCGAGCGGGGAGCCAGAGGGGCTACGCAGTATTTT; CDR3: CASSLEAERGARGATQYF
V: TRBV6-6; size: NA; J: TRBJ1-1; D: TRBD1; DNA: TGTGCCAGCAGTCTTGGACAGGGGGCTGAAGCTTTCTTT; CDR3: CASSLGQGAEAFF
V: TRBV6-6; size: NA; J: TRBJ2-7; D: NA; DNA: TGTGCCAGCAGTTACTCGCGGGACAGTGACTACGAGCAGTACTTC; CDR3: CASSYSRDSDYEQYF
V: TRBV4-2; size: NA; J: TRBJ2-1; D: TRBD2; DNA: TGTGCCAGCAGCCAAGAGGCCAGCGGGGTCTACAATGAGCAGTTCTTC; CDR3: CASSQEASGVYNEQFF
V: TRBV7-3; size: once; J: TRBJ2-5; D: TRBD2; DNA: TGTGCCAGCAGCTCTTTGCCTAGCGGAGAGACCCAGTACTTC; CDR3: CASSSLPSGETQYF
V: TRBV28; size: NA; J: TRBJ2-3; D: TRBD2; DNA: TGTGCCACCCGGACTAGCGGAAGCACAGATACGCAGTATTTT; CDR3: CATRTSGSTDTQYF
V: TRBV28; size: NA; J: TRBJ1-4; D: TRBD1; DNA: TGTGCCAGCAGGGGACAGGGCACTGAAAAACTGTTTTTT; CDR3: CASRGQGTEKLFF
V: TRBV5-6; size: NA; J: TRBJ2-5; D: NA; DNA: TGTGCCAGCAGCTTGGGCACAGGCGAACAAGAGACCCAGTACTTC; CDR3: CASSLGTGEQETQYF
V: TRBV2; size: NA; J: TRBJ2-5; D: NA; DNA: TGTGCCAGCGGGGGTGGTGAAGAGACCCAGTACTTC; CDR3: CASGGGEETQYF
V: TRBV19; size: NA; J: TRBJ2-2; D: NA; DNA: TGTGCCAGTAGTCGTCTAACGAACACCGGGGAGCTGTTTTTT; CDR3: CASSRLTNTGELFF
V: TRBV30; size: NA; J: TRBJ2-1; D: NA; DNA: TGTGCCTGGAGTGTATCCGGGGTGGGTGAGCAGTTCTTC; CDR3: CAWSVSGVGEQFF